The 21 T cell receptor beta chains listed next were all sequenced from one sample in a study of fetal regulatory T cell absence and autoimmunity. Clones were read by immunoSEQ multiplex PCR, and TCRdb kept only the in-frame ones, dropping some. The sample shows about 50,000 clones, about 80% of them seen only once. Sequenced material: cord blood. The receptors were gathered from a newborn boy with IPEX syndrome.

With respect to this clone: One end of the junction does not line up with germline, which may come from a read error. The chain's CDR3 is CAISEWGTGDGNTIYF. The CDR3 DNA sequence: TGTGCCATCAGCGAGTGGGGGACAGGGGATGGAAACACCATATATTTT. The gene calls are TRBV10-3 and TRBJ1-3, with 10 positions matching TRBD1. CDR1 and CDR2 from the germline V gene are ENHRY and SYGVKD. CDR3 length: 16 amino acids.

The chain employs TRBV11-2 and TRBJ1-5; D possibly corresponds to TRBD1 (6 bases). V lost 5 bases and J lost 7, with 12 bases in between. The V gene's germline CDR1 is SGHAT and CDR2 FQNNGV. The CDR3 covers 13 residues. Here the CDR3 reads CASSRQARQPQHF. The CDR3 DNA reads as TGTGCCAGCAGCAGACAGGCGAGGCAGCCCCAGCATTTT.

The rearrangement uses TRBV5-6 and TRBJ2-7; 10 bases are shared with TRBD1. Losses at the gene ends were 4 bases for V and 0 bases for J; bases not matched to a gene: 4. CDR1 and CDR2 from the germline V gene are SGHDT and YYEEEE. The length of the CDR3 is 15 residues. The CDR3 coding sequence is TGTGCCAGCAGCCGGGACAGGGGTTACTCCTACGAGCAGTACTTC. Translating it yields CASSRDRGYSYEQYF.

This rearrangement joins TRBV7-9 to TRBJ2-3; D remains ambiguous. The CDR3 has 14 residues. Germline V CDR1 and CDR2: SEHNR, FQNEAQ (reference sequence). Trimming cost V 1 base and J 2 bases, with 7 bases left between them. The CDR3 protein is CASSLEKDTDTQYF. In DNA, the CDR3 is TGTGCCAGCAGCTTAGAAAAGGACACAGATACGCAGTATTTT.

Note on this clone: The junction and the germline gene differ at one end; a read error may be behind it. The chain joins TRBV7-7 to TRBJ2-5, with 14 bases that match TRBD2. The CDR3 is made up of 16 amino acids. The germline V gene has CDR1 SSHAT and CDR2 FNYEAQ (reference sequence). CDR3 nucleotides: TGTGCTAGCAGCTTCTCGACTAGCGGGGGGGCAGAGACCCAGTACTTC. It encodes CASSFSTSGGAETQYF. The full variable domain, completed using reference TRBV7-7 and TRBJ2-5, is GAGVSQSPRYKVTKRGQDVTLRCDPISSHATLYWYQQALGQGPEFLTYFNYEAQPDKSGLPSDRFSAERPEGSISTLTIQRTEQRDSAMYRCASSFSTSGGAETQYFGPGTRLLVL.

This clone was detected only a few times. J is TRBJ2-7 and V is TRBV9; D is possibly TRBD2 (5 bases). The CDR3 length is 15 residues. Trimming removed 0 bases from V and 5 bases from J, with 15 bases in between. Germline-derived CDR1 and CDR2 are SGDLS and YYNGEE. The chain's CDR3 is CASSVAGRPRDEQYF. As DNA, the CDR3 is TGTGCCAGCAGCGTAGCAGGCAGACCGAGGGACGAGCAGTACTTC.

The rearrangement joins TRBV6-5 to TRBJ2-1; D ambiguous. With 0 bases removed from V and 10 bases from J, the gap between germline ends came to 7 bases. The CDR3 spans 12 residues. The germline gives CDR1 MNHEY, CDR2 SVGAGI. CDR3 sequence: CASSYSLEEQFF. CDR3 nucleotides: TGTGCCAGCAGTTACTCATTAGAGGAGCAGTTCTTC.

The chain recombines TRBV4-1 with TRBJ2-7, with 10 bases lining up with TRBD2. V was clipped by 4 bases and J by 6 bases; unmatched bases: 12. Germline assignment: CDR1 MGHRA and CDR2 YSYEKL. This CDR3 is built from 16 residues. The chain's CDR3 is CASSLLIGTSVGEQYF. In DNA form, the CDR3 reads TGCGCCAGCAGCCTCCTAATCGGGACTAGCGTTGGCGAGCAGTACTTC.

CDR3 in amino acids: CASNWVTGQGNTIYF. In DNA, the CDR3 is TGTGCCAGCAACTGGGTTACAGGGCAAGGAAACACCATATATTTT. V is TRBV2 and J is TRBJ1-3, with a possible D match to TRBD1 (6 bases). The CDR3 length is 15 residues. Per germline, CDR1 SNHLY and CDR2 FYNNEI. V lost 7 bases and J 4 bases, leaving 17 bases between the germline ends.

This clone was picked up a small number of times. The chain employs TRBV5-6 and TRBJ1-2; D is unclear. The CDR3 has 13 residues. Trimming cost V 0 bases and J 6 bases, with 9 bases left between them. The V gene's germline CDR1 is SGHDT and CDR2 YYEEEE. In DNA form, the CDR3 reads TGTGCCAGCAGCTTGGGGTGGGGAGATGGCTACACCTTC. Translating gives CASSLGWGDGYTF.

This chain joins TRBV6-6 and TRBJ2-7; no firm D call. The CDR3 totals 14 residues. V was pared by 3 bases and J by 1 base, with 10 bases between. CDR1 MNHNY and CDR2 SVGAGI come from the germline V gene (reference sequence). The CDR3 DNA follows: TGTGCCAGCAGTTATTGGTCCAGATCCTACGAGCAGTACTTC. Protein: CASSYWSRSYEQYF.

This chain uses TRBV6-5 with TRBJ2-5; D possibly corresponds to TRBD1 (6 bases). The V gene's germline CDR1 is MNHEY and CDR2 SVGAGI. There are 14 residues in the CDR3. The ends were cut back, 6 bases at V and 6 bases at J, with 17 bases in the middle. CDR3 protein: CASSPGHLIKTQYF. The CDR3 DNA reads TGTGCCAGCAGCCCGGGACATTTAATAAAGACCCAGTACTTC.

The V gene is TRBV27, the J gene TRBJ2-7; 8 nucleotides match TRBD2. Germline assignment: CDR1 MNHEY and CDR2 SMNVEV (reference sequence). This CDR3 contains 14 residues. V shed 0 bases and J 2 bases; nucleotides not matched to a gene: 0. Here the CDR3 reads CASSLSAGAYEQYF. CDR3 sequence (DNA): TGTGCCAGCAGTTTATCAGCGGGGGCCTACGAGCAGTACTTC.

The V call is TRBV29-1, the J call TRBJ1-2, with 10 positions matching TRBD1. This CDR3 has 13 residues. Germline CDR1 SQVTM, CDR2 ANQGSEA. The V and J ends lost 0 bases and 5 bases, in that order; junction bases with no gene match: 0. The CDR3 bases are TGCAGCGTTGAAGAGGGACAGGGGTATGGCTACACCTTC. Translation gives CSVEEGQGYGYTF.

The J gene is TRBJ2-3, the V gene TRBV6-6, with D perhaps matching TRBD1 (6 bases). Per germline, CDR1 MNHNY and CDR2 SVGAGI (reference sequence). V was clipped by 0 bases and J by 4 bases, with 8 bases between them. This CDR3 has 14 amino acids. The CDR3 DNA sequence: TGTGCCAGCAGTTACTCGCGACAGGCAGATACGCAGTATTTT. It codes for CASSYSRQADTQYF.

In DNA form, the CDR3 reads TGTGCCAGCAGTGAATGGGGGATATCGGGACACTCCTACAATGAGCAGTTCTTC. It translates to CASSEWGISGHSYNEQFF. This rearrangement joins TRBV6-1 to TRBJ2-1, with D possibly matching TRBD1 (6 bases). V was shortened by 2 bases and J by 0 bases, with 17 bases between the two germline ends. There are 18 residues in the CDR3. Germline V gene data show CDR1 as MNHNS and CDR2 as SASEGT.

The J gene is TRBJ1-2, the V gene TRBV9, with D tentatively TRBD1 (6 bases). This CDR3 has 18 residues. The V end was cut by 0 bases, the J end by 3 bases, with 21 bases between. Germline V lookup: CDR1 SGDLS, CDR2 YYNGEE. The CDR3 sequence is CASSVGLHRAPEDYGYTF. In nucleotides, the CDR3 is TGTGCCAGCAGCGTAGGTCTACACAGGGCACCTGAGGACTATGGCTACACCTTC.

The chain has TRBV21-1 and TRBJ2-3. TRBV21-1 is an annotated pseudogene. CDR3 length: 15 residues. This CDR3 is CASSKGLTSEVTQYF. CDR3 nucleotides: TGTGCCAGCAGCAAAGGCCTGACAAGCGAGGTTACGCAGTATTTT.

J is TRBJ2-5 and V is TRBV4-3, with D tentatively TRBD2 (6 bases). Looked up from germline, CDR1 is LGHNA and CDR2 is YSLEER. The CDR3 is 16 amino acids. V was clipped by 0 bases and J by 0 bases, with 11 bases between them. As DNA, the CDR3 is TGCGCCAGCAGCCAAGAGCTGACTAGTCACCAAGAGACCCAGTACTTC. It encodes CASSQELTSHQETQYF.

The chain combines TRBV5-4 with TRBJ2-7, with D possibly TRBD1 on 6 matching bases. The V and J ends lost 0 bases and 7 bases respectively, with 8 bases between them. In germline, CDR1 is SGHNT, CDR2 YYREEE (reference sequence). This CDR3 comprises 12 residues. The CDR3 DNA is TGTGCCAGCAGCTTGGATACAGGGGAGCAGTACTTC. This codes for CASSLDTGEQYF. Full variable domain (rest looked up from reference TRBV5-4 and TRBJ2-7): ETGVTQSPTHLIKTRGQQVTLRCSSQSGHNTVSWYQQALGQGPQFIFQYYREEENGRGNFPPRFSGLQFPNYSSELNVNALELDDSALYLCASSLDTGEQYFGPGTRLTVT.

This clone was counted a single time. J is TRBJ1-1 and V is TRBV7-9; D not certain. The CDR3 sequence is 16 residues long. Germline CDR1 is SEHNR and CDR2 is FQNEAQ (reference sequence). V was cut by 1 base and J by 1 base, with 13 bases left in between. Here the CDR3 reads CASSLVGRGGNTEAFF. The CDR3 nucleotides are TGTGCCAGCAGCTTAGTAGGGCGGGGAGGGAACACTGAAGCTTTCTTT.